This TCR beta chain was captured in a study of tumor and adjacent non-tumor tissue in lung cancer. On the study more broadly: The patients, some ten men and about 5 women, were about 31 to 85 with stage I to III disease.

A modified ARM-PCR protocol with three rounds of nested PCR amplified TCRbeta. MiXCR, applied by TCRdb to the multiplex PCR reads, yields one record per CDR3 protein. The data contain 70,000 or so distinct CDR3 sequences, roughly three fifths of them seen just once; the ten biggest clones take up about 19%. General study points: Higher tumor TCR diversity was associated with shorter survival. Tumor tissue had significantly higher TCR diversity than normal lung. Tumor repertoires had a smaller top 100 clone share than normal lung.

The template was RNA from unsorted bulk tissue. As concerns this clonotype: The antigen is undetermined. This is likely a read error, given that the CDR3 carries no conserved phenylalanine or tryptophan at its end.

Trimming took off 3 bases at V and 6 bases at J, with 9 bases between the two ends. The length of the CDR3 is 13 residues. The rearrangement links TRBV12-3 or TRBV12-4 to TRBJ2-1; no firm D call. The sequence was collected from a middle-aged man with non-small cell lung cancer. Sequenced: lung tumor tissue. The CDR3 nucleotides read TGTGCCAGCAGTTTTTCAGAAGTCAATGAGCAGTTCTCG. This translates into CASSFSEVNEQFS.